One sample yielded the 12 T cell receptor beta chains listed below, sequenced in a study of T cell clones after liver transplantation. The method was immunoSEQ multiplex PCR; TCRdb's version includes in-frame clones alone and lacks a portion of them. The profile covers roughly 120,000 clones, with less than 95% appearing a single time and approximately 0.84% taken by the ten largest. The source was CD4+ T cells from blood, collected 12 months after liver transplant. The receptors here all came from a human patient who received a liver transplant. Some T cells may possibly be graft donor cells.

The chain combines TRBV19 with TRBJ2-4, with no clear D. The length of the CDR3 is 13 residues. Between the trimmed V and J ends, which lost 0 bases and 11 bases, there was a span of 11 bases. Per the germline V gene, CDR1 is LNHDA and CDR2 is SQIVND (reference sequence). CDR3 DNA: TGTGCCAGTAGTATAGATCAAAGAGGCGTTCAGTACTTC. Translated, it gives CASSIDQRGVQYF.

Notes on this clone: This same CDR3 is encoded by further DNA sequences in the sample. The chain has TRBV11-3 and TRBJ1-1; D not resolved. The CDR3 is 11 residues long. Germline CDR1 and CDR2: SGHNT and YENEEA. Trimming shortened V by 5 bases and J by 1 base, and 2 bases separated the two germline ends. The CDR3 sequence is CASSANTEAFF. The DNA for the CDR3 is TGTGCCAGCAGCGCGAACACTGAAGCTTTCTTT. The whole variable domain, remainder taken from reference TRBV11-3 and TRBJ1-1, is EAGVVQSPRYKIIEKKQPVAFWCNPISGHNTLYWYLQNLGQGPELLIRYENEEAVDDSQLPKDRFSAERLKGVDSTLKIQPAELGDSAVYLCASSANTEAFFGQGTRLTVV.

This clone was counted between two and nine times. CDR3 DNA sequence: TGTGCCTGGAGTTATCAGAGCAATCAGCCCCAGCATTTT. This translates into CAWSYQSNQPQHF. V is TRBV30 and J is TRBJ1-5; D gene unclear. Per germline, CDR1 GTSNPN and CDR2 SVGIG (reference sequence). Trimming left V 2 bases short and J 1 base short, with 6 bases between. The CDR3 runs to 13 residues.

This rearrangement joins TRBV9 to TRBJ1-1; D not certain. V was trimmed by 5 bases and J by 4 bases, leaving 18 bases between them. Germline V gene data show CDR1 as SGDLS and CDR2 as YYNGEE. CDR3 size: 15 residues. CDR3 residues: CASSVDMRVSTEAFF. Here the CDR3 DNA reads TGTGCCAGCAGTGTTGATATGAGGGTGAGCACTGAAGCTTTCTTT.

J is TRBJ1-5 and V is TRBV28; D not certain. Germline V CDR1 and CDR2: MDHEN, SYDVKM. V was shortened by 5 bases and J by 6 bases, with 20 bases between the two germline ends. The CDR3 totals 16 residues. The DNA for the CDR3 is TGTGCCAGCAGTCCAGAGAGGACGGGTCGGGGTCAGCCCCAGCATTTT. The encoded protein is CASSPERTGRGQPQHF.

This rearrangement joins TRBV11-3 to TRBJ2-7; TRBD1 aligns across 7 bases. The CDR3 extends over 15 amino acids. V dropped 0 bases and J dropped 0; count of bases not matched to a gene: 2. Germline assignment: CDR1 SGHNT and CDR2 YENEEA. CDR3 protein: CASSLEGQSSYEQYF. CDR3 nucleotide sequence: TGTGCCAGCAGCTTAGAGGGACAGTCCTCCTACGAGCAGTACTTC.

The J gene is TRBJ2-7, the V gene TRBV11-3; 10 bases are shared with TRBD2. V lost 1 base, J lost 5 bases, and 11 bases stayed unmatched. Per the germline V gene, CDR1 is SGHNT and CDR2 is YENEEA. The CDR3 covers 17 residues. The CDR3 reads CASSLVASGRSAHEQYF. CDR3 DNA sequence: TGTGCCAGCAGCTTAGTGGCTAGCGGGAGATCTGCCCACGAGCAGTACTTC.

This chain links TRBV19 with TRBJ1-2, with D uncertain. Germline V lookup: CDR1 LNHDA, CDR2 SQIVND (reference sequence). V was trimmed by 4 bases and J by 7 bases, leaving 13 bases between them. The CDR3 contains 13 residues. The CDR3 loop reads CASSSRALFGYTF. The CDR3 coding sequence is TGTGCCAGTAGTAGTCGGGCTCTATTTGGCTACACCTTC.

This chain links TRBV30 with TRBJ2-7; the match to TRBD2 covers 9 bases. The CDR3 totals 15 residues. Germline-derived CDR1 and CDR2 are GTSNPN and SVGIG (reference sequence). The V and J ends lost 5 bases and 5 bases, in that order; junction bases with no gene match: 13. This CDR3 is CAWEGQTSGEDEQYF. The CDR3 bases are TGTGCCTGGGAAGGTCAGACTAGCGGCGAAGACGAGCAGTACTTC.

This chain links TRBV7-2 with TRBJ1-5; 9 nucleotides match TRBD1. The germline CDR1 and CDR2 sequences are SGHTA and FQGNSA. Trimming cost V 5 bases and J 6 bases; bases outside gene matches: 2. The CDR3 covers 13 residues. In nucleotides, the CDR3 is TGTGCCAGCAGCACGACAGGGGGTCAGCCCCAGCATTTT. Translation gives CASSTTGGQPQHF.

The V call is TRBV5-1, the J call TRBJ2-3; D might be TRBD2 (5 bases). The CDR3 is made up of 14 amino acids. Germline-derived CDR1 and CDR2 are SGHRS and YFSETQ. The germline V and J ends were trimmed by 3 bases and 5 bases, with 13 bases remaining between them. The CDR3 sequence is CASSSDWAGDTQYF. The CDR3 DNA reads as TGCGCCAGCAGCTCAGACTGGGCGGGAGATACGCAGTATTTT.

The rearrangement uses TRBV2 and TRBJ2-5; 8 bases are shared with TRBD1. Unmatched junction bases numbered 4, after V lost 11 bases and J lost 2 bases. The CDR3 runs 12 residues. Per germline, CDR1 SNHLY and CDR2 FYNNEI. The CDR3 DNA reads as TGTGCCGCCGACAGGGGTCAAGAGACCCAGTACTTC. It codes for CAADRGQETQYF.